The clone carrying this T cell receptor (beta chain) turned up a few times. Its antigen remains unknown. TCRdb fed the 5' RACE reads into MiXCR, producing one record per CDR3 protein. The table records hundreds of thousands of distinct CDR3 sequences, roughly 19% of them present only once. This record belongs to a study of T cells after yellow fever vaccination. Study findings and constraints: A secondary response was less intense yet reached its peak sooner, at day 5 versus 15. Few clonotypes appeared in both CD4 and CD8 compartments.

J lost 9 bases, V lost 6 bases, and 2 bases had no gene match. CDR3 length equals 11 residues. The clonotype was recovered from a man in his thirties or forties who received the YFV17D yellow fever vaccine. This chain connects TRBV12-3 or TRBV12-4 to TRBJ1-5, with 7 bases lining up with TRBD1. Here the sequenced sample was PBMCs, taken 15 days after the yellow fever booster vaccination. The CDR3 DNA is TGTGCCAGCAGCCCAGGGGGGCCCCAGCATTTT. Its protein is CASSPGGPQHF.